Each of the 25 T cell receptor beta chains below was sequenced from the same sample in a study of blood T cell repertoires in COVID-19. The table came from immunoSEQ multiplex PCR; TCRdb's copy has only in-frame clones and leaves some out. The sample lists 90,000 to 110,000 clones, 80% to 90% occurring once. The specimen was peripheral blood. The receptor set was obtained from a woman aged 80 or older with active or convalescent COVID-19.

The CDR3 spells CASRTGTGTSGRASTYNEQFF. In DNA, the CDR3 is TGTGCCAGCAGGACAGGGACCGGGACTAGCGGGAGGGCCTCCACCTACAATGAGCAGTTCTTC. The chain links TRBV2 to TRBJ2-1; 16 positions agree with TRBD2. The CDR3 sequence is 21 residues long. The germline gives CDR1 SNHLY, CDR2 FYNNEI. V lost 6 bases and J lost 2; bases outside the gene matches: 16.

The chain carries TRBV28 and TRBJ2-5, with a possible D match to TRBD2 (5 bases). V was shortened by 8 bases and J by 5 bases, with 12 bases between the two germline ends. This CDR3 comprises 12 residues. Germline V CDR1 and CDR2: MDHEN, SYDVKM. CDR3 loop: CASSASWETQYF. CDR3 DNA: TGTGCCAGCTCAGCTAGCTGGGAGACCCAGTACTTC.

The chain recombines TRBV7-3 with TRBJ2-2; 8 bases align to TRBD2. Unmatched junction bases numbered 8, after V lost 5 bases and J lost 6 bases. Germline assignment: CDR1 SGHTA and CDR2 FQGTGA. There are 15 residues in the CDR3. CDR3 region: CASSPAGARAGELFF. The CDR3 nucleotides are TGTGCCAGCAGCCCAGCGGGGGCGCGGGCCGGGGAGCTGTTTTTT.

The rearrangement joins TRBV29-1 to TRBJ1-2; 7 nucleotides align to TRBD1. V shed 4 bases, J shed 10 bases, and the junction held 3 bases outside the gene matches. Germline V gives CDR1 SQVTM, CDR2 ANQGSEA. This CDR3 comprises 10 residues. The CDR3 reads CSVGQGDYTF. In nucleotides, the CDR3 is TGCAGCGTTGGACAGGGAGACTACACCTTC.

This chain uses TRBV19 with TRBJ2-7; TRBD2 agrees at 8 bases. Germline V gives CDR1 LNHDA, CDR2 SQIVND (reference sequence). The V and J ends lost 2 bases and 4 bases, in that order; junction bases with no gene match: 7. There are 15 residues in the CDR3. This chain's CDR3 is CASSIPGGRPYEQYF. The CDR3 nucleotides are TGTGCCAGTAGTATACCCGGCGGGAGGCCATACGAGCAGTACTTC.

The CDR3 sequence is CASSESGGRTEAFF. CDR3 in DNA: TGCGCCAGCAGTGAGTCGGGGGGACGAACTGAAGCTTTCTTT. The gene calls are TRBV10-2 and TRBJ1-1; TRBD1 is a possible D gene (5 bases). The CDR3 has 14 amino acids. With 0 bases removed from V and 5 bases from J, the gap between germline ends came to 10 bases. Germline CDR1 reads WSHSY; CDR2 reads SAAADI.

The V call is TRBV10-3, the J call TRBJ2-1; D gene ambiguous. Trimming stripped 3 bases from V and 8 bases from J, with 8 bases between. CDR1 is ENHRY, CDR2 SYGVKD, per germline. This CDR3 contains 12 residues. The CDR3 protein is CAISELEYEQFF. As DNA, the CDR3 is TGTGCCATCAGTGAATTGGAGTATGAGCAGTTCTTC.

The chain has TRBV5-1 and TRBJ2-2, with 10 bases matching TRBD2. CDR3 length equals 16 residues. The germline gives CDR1 SGHRS, CDR2 YFSETQ. V was pared by 3 bases and J by 4 bases, with 6 bases of the junction left unmatched. CDR3 nucleotides: TGCGCCAGCAGCTGGGGAGGGACTAGCGTCACCGGGGAGCTGTTTTTT. This encodes CASSWGGTSVTGELFF.

The rearrangement links TRBV28 to TRBJ2-2; D perhaps matches TRBD1 (5 bases). The CDR3 runs to 14 residues. The V and J ends lost 9 bases and 0 bases respectively, with 11 bases between them. Germline lookup yields CDR1 MDHEN and CDR2 SYDVKM. This CDR3 reads CASDTGSNTGELFF. The DNA for the CDR3 is TGTGCCAGTGATACAGGATCGAACACCGGGGAGCTGTTTTTT.

This rearrangement joins TRBV19 to TRBJ1-2; the D is unclear. Germline CDR1 reads LNHDA; CDR2 reads SQIVND (reference sequence). CDR3 length equals 15 residues. Trimming shortened V by 3 bases and J by 1 base, and 12 bases separated the two germline ends. The DNA for the CDR3 is TGTGCCAGTAGTATCCCCGAACTTCTTAACTATGGCTACACCTTC. This translates into CASSIPELLNYGYTF.

J is TRBJ1-5 and V is TRBV6-5; 10 positions agree with TRBD1. CDR1 and CDR2 from the germline V gene are MNHEY and SVGAGI. V shed 10 bases, J shed 6 bases, and the junction held 12 bases outside the gene matches. The CDR3 runs to 15 residues. The CDR3 region is CATLPGQGIGQPQHF. In DNA, the CDR3 is TGTGCCACCCTGCCGGGACAGGGGATCGGTCAGCCCCAGCATTTT.

This chain links TRBV5-1 with TRBJ1-3, with 8 bases that match TRBD1. Germline CDR1 reads SGHRS; CDR2 reads YFSETQ. The CDR3 covers 14 residues. V lost 5 bases, J lost 3 bases, and 4 bases stayed unmatched. CDR3 protein: CASSDRGLGNTIYF. The CDR3 DNA is TGCGCCAGCAGTGACAGGGGACTTGGAAACACCATATATTTT.

The V call is TRBV5-1, the J call TRBJ2-2; maybe TRBD1 (6 bases). The CDR3 is made up of 14 amino acids. Trimming pared 4 bases from V and 1 base from J, leaving 8 bases between. Germline-derived CDR1 and CDR2 are SGHRS and YFSETQ. Here the CDR3 reads CASSRGQNTGELFF. The CDR3 nucleotides read TGCGCCAGCAGCCGGGGACAGAACACCGGGGAGCTGTTTTTT.

The chain uses TRBV6-5 and TRBJ2-7; possible D gene TRBD2, 5 bases. CDR1 and CDR2 (germline): MNHEY, SVGAGI. The CDR3 sequence is 12 residues long. V was cut by 6 bases and J by 4 bases, with 10 bases left in between. The CDR3, as DNA: TGTGCCAGCAGGAGTGAGGGTTACGAGCAGTACTTC. This translates into CASRSEGYEQYF.

J is TRBJ2-7 and V is TRBV3-1 (or the pseudogene TRBV3-2); D unclear. The CDR3 loop spans 14 amino acids. CDR1 is LGHDT and CDR2 is YNNKEL in the germline V gene (reference sequence). Deletions cut 5 bases from V and 2 bases from J, with 13 bases between. CDR3 in DNA: TGTGCCAGCAGCTCAAGCCCGGGTCCCTACGAGCAGTACTTC. It yields the protein CASSSSPGPYEQYF.

The V gene is TRBV30, the J gene TRBJ2-1; TRBD2 matches 7 bases. Germline V gives CDR1 GTSNPN, CDR2 SVGIG (reference sequence). The V and J ends lost 2 bases and 1 base, in that order; junction bases with no gene match: 8. This CDR3 region has 16 residues. CDR3: CAWSPWGGSSYNEQFF. CDR3 nucleotide sequence: TGTGCCTGGAGTCCGTGGGGCGGGAGTTCCTACAATGAGCAGTTCTTC.

The chain recombines TRBV3-1 (or the pseudogene TRBV3-2) with TRBJ1-3; D is undetermined. The V and J ends lost 4 bases and 4 bases respectively, with 14 bases between them. This CDR3 contains 15 residues. The germline V gene has CDR1 LGHDT and CDR2 YNNKEL (reference sequence). CDR3 sequence reads: CASSRALATGNTIYF. The CDR3 nucleotides are TGTGCCAGCAGCCGGGCCCTCGCCACGGGAAACACCATATATTTT.

This chain links TRBV4-1 with TRBJ2-3; the match to TRBD1 covers 8 bases. V was clipped by 4 bases and J by 2 bases; unmatched bases: 5. CDR3 size: 15 residues. The germline V gene has CDR1 MGHRA and CDR2 YSYEKL. This chain's CDR3 is CASSPPGQVTDTQYF. CDR3 nucleotide sequence: TGCGCCAGCAGCCCTCCGGGACAGGTCACAGATACGCAGTATTTT.

This chain joins TRBV28 and TRBJ1-4; tentatively, D is TRBD1 (6 bases). This CDR3 region has 11 residues. Germline loops: CDR1 MDHEN, CDR2 SYDVKM. The CDR3 is CGGGRNEKLFF. DNA of the CDR3: TGTGGGGGGGGCCGAAATGAAAAACTGTTTTTT.

The chain links TRBV4-1 to TRBJ2-7, with D possibly TRBD2 on 6 matching bases. The length of the CDR3 is 17 residues. Germline V gene sequence: CDR1 MGHRA, CDR2 YSYEKL. With 0 bases removed from V and 0 bases from J, the gap between germline ends came to 15 bases. The CDR3: CASSQDREMRSSYEQYF. In DNA form, the CDR3 reads TGCGCCAGCAGCCAAGATCGGGAGATGAGGAGCTCCTACGAGCAGTACTTC.

The chain employs TRBV29-1 and TRBJ2-3; 8 bases align to TRBD2. CDR3 length: 13 amino acids. Unmatched junction bases numbered 5, after V lost 5 bases and J lost 4 bases. Germline V lookup: CDR1 SQVTM, CDR2 ANQGSEA. CDR3 region: CSVPSGGADTQYF. The CDR3 DNA reads as TGCAGCGTTCCCTCGGGAGGGGCAGATACGCAGTATTTT.

The chain employs TRBV5-1 and TRBJ1-1; possible D gene TRBD1, 6 bases. Trimming cost V 0 bases and J 6 bases, with 15 bases left between them. The CDR3 is made up of 15 amino acids. Germline V gives CDR1 SGHRS, CDR2 YFSETQ. This CDR3 is CASSLGFRDKPEAFF. As DNA, the CDR3 is TGCGCCAGCAGCTTGGGGTTCAGGGACAAACCTGAAGCTTTCTTT.

The chain uses TRBV23-1 and TRBJ1-2; no clear D. TRBV23-1 is an ORF, and what it does is uncertain. The CDR3 contains 14 residues. V lost 0 bases and J 4 bases, leaving 9 bases between the germline ends. The CDR3 DNA reads TGCGCCAGCAGTCAATCACCAGGTACCTATGGCTACACCTTC. Translating gives CASSQSPGTYGYTF.

The chain employs TRBV5-4 and TRBJ1-2; D gene uncertain. This CDR3 has 15 amino acids. Deletions cut 2 bases from V and 5 bases from J, with 16 bases between. Per the germline V gene, CDR1 is SGHNT and CDR2 is YYREEE (reference sequence). CDR3 in DNA: TGTGCCAGCAGCTTAATGGGCGAGGGTCGGTATGGCTACACCTTC. It yields the protein CASSLMGEGRYGYTF.

V and J are TRBV29-1 and TRBJ2-1, with a weak D call TRBD2 (5 bases). Germline assignment: CDR1 SQVTM and CDR2 ANQGSEA. There are 14 residues in the CDR3. V shed 5 bases and J shed 2 bases, with 13 bases lying between them. CDR3 DNA: TGCAGCGTTAGGGTTAGAGCGGCCTACAATGAGCAGTTCTTC. It translates to CSVRVRAAYNEQFF.